The 26 T cell receptor beta chains below come from one sample, sequenced in a study of monozygotic twins with cystic fibrosis. Only in-frame clones appear in the TCRdb table, and some are missing; sequencing was by immunoSEQ multiplex PCR. The sample lists roughly 32,000 clones, approximately 97% occurring once. Sequenced input: blood. The receptor set was obtained from a girl aged 2 to 9 with cystic fibrosis.

V gene TRBV7-9 combines with J gene TRBJ2-7, with TRBD2 matching 8 bases. Germline CDR1 is SEHNR and CDR2 is FQNEAQ (reference sequence). The V segment lost 2 bases and the J segment 2 bases; nucleotides outside the gene matches: 8. This CDR3 is 16 amino acids long. CDR3 DNA: TGTGCCAGCAGCTTAATGGGTAGCGGGAACGCCTACGAGCAGTACTTC. Its translation is CASSLMGSGNAYEQYF.

This chain uses TRBV28 with TRBJ1-5; D perhaps matches TRBD1 (5 bases). V was clipped by 2 bases and J by 1 base, with 12 bases between them. CDR3 length: 16 residues. Germline CDR1 MDHEN, CDR2 SYDVKM. DNA of the CDR3: TGTGCCAGCAGTTTAAGGTTTGAGGGGAGCAATCAGCCCCAGCATTTT. Translation: CASSLRFEGSNQPQHF.

This chain uses TRBV29-1 with TRBJ2-7, with D unclear. The CDR3 length is 13 residues. The ends were cut back, 3 bases at V and 2 bases at J, with 11 bases in the middle. Germline lookup yields CDR1 SQVTM and CDR2 ANQGSEA. The CDR3 loop reads CSVDRGGAYEQYF. CDR3 sequence (DNA): TGCAGCGTTGATCGAGGTGGGGCCTACGAGCAGTACTTC.

This chain uses TRBV27 with TRBJ1-1; 7 nucleotides line up with TRBD1. The germline CDR1 and CDR2 sequences are MNHEY and SMNVEV (reference sequence). The V gene end was trimmed by 0 bases and the J gene end by 1 base; junction bases not matched to a gene: 2. This CDR3 spans 15 amino acids. CDR3 region: CASSLSRQGNTEAFF. CDR3 nucleotides: TGTGCCAGCAGTTTATCCCGACAGGGGAACACTGAAGCTTTCTTT.

The chain uses TRBV7-2 and TRBJ2-3; D is unclear. Deletions cut 2 bases from V and 4 bases from J, with 7 bases between. CDR1 is SGHTA, CDR2 FQGNSA, per germline. The CDR3 extends over 13 amino acids. Written as DNA, the CDR3 is TGTGCCAGCAGCTTAATGGTCGCAGATACGCAGTATTTT. Amino acids: CASSLMVADTQYF.

This sequence joins TRBV7-2 and TRBJ1-6, with D uncertain. CDR1 and CDR2 (germline): SGHTA, FQGNSA. This CDR3 has 13 amino acids. V was trimmed by 3 bases and J by 6 bases, leaving 6 bases between them. The CDR3 spells CASSFQFNSPLHF. The CDR3 nucleotides are TGTGCCAGCAGCTTTCAGTTTAATTCACCCCTCCACTTT.

The chain uses TRBV5-1 and TRBJ1-2; 7 bases line up with TRBD1. After removal of 0 bases from V and 10 bases from J, the junction contained 9 bases not matched to a gene. The CDR3 length is 14 residues. From germline, CDR1 is SGHRS and CDR2 YFSETQ. The CDR3 sequence: CASSLGTGASDYTF. The DNA of the CDR3 is TGCGCCAGCAGCTTGGGGACAGGTGCGTCGGACTACACCTTC.

The gene calls are TRBV18 and TRBJ2-7; D might be TRBD1 (6 bases). The V end was cut by 6 bases, the J end by 6 bases, with 12 bases between. CDR3 length equals 12 residues. Germline-derived CDR1 and CDR2 are KGHSH and LQKENI. CDR3: CASSPDRREQYF. The CDR3 DNA reads as TGTGCCAGCTCTCCCGACAGGCGCGAGCAGTACTTC.

This chain connects TRBV30 to TRBJ1-1; D is ambiguous. The CDR3 has 12 residues. V was shortened by 2 bases and J by 1 base, with 5 bases between the two germline ends. Germline CDR1 and CDR2: GTSNPN and SVGIG (reference sequence). The CDR3 DNA reads as TGTGCCTGGAGTCCGGGGAACACTGAAGCTTTCTTT. This sequence encodes CAWSPGNTEAFF.

The chain carries TRBV11-1 and TRBJ2-1; D is ambiguous. The CDR3 is made up of 13 amino acids. CDR1 and CDR2 from the germline V gene are SGHAT and FQDESV (reference sequence). Trimming left V 5 bases short and J 4 bases short, with 9 bases between. This CDR3 is CASSSSAYNEQFF. CDR3 bases: TGTGCCAGCAGCAGTAGTGCTTACAATGAGCAGTTCTTC.

The chain joins TRBV6-1 to TRBJ1-1; D might be TRBD1 (6 bases). V was shortened by 6 bases and J by 5 bases, with 16 bases between the two germline ends. Looked up from germline, CDR1 is MNHNS and CDR2 is SASEGT. The CDR3 is made up of 14 amino acids. The CDR3 protein is CASRRGDMRTEAFF. The CDR3 DNA sequence: TGTGCCAGCAGGAGGGGGGACATGAGGACTGAAGCTTTCTTT.

The rearrangement joins TRBV25-1 to TRBJ1-1, with D unclear. Germline V gene data show CDR1 as MGHDK and CDR2 as SYGVNS. Trimming shortened V by 2 bases and J by 5 bases, and 9 bases separated the two germline ends. The length of the CDR3 is 13 residues. The CDR3 sequence: CASSETSGTEAFF. The CDR3 region has the DNA TGTGCCAGCAGTGAAACGTCCGGGACTGAAGCTTTCTTT.

The chain combines TRBV11-3 with TRBJ1-5; no reliable D call. Germline V gene sequence: CDR1 SGHNT, CDR2 YENEEA. Deletions cut 5 bases from V and 0 bases from J, with 5 bases between. This CDR3 is built from 13 residues. The CDR3 region has the DNA TGTGCCAGCAGCCTATATAGCAATCAGCCCCAGCATTTT. It translates to CASSLYSNQPQHF.

V gene TRBV27 combines with J gene TRBJ1-1, with 9 bases that match TRBD1. Germline V gene sequence: CDR1 MNHEY, CDR2 SMNVEV (reference sequence). V shed 3 bases, J shed 3 bases, and the junction held 8 bases outside the gene matches. The CDR3 is made up of 16 amino acids. CDR3 coding DNA: TGTGCCAGCAGTTTCTCATGGACAGGGGCCGACACTGAAGCTTTCTTT. Protein product: CASSFSWTGADTEAFF.

The chain joins TRBV7-6 to TRBJ1-1, with D hard to call. Germline V CDR1 and CDR2: SGHVS, FNYEAQ. V lost 5 bases to trimming and J lost 4 bases, with 11 bases between them. CDR3 length: 13 amino acids. The CDR3 DNA sequence: TGTGCCAGCAGCCAATACCATGGCACTGAAGCTTTCTTT. Protein sequence: CASSQYHGTEAFF.

This CDR3 reads CAWNFGVAFGANVLTF. The DNA for the CDR3 is TGTGCCTGGAATTTCGGCGTCGCCTTCGGGGCCAACGTCCTGACTTTC. The chain joins TRBV30 to TRBJ2-6, with D uncertain. Germline assignment: CDR1 GTSNPN and CDR2 SVGIG (reference sequence). Trimming pared 4 bases from V and 4 bases from J, leaving 17 bases between. CDR3 length: 16 amino acids.

The chain couples TRBV6-5 to TRBJ2-3; TRBD2 agrees at 8 bases. V shed 2 bases, J shed 5 bases, and the junction held 6 bases outside the gene matches. This CDR3 region has 15 residues. Germline CDR1 is MNHEY and CDR2 is SVGAGI. The DNA of the CDR3 is TGTGCCAGCAGTTACGGGGTAGCGGGGCGAGATACGCAGTATTTT. It codes for CASSYGVAGRDTQYF.

The V call is TRBV2, the J call TRBJ1-5; D possibly corresponds to TRBD1 (6 bases). The CDR3 extends over 14 amino acids. Deletions cut 5 bases from V and 4 bases from J, with 12 bases between. CDR1 SNHLY and CDR2 FYNNEI come from the germline V gene. The CDR3 here is CASSPGTLNQPQHF. The CDR3 coding sequence is TGTGCCAGCAGTCCCGGGACACTTAATCAGCCCCAGCATTTT. The full variable domain, completed using reference TRBV2 and TRBJ1-5, is EPEVTQTPSHQVTQMGQEVILRCVPISNHLYFYWYRQILGQKVEFLVSFYNNEISEKSEIFDDQFSVERPDGSNFTLKIRSTKLEDSAMYFCASSPGTLNQPQHFGDGTRLSIL.

This clone was seen more than once but under ten times. V is TRBV28 and J is TRBJ1-1, with unresolved D. The germline V gene encodes CDR1 MDHEN and CDR2 SYDVKM. Between the trimmed V and J ends, which lost 8 bases and 3 bases, there was a span of 13 bases. This CDR3 comprises 13 residues. The CDR3 bases are TGTGCCAGCTCTCTGCCCCGATACACTGAAGCTTTCTTT. Its translation: CASSLPRYTEAFF.

The rearrangement uses TRBV5-1 and TRBJ1-3; maybe TRBD1 (6 bases). The CDR3 is made up of 15 amino acids. Germline loops: CDR1 SGHRS, CDR2 YFSETQ. Trimming removed 4 bases at V and 0 bases at J, with 11 bases between. Written as DNA, the CDR3 is TGCGCCAGCAGCCCCGGACAGACCTCTGGAAACACCATATATTTT. Its translation: CASSPGQTSGNTIYF.

V is TRBV5-1 and J is TRBJ2-7; D possibly corresponds to TRBD1 (5 bases). The germline V gene encodes CDR1 SGHRS and CDR2 YFSETQ. This CDR3 has 12 amino acids. V lost 0 bases, J lost 6 bases, and 7 bases lay in between. The CDR3 coding sequence is TGCGCCAGCAGCTTGGAGGGGTTCGAGCAGTACTTC. It encodes CASSLEGFEQYF.

The V call is TRBV9, the J call TRBJ2-5; D may be TRBD2 (6 bases). The CDR3 has 15 residues. Germline values: CDR1 SGDLS, CDR2 YYNGEE. Trimming removed 0 bases at V and 5 bases at J, with 14 bases between. CDR3 loop: CASSVGGGVGETQYF. CDR3 DNA: TGTGCCAGCAGCGTAGGTGGAGGGGTCGGGGAGACCCAGTACTTC. Combining the CDR3 with reference TRBV9 and TRBJ2-5 gives the whole variable domain DSGVTQTPKHLITATGQRVTLRCSPRSGDLSVYWYQQSLDQGLQFLIQYYNGEERAKGNILERFSAQQFPDLHSELNLSSLELGDSALYFCASSVGGGVGETQYFGPGTRLLVL.

On this clone: The junction departs from the called germline gene at one end, perhaps through a read error. V usage is TRBV2 and J usage is TRBJ1-1, with D unresolved. In germline, CDR1 is SNHLY, CDR2 FYNNEI. The CDR3 spans 14 residues. The CDR3 DNA sequence: TGTGCCAGTAGTGCCGAAGGGAGGAACACTGAAGCTTTCTTT. Its translation: CASSAEGRNTEAFF.

The V and J genes are TRBV11-2 and TRBJ1-1; D gene ambiguous. Deletions cut 8 bases from V and 0 bases from J, with 7 bases between. Germline loops: CDR1 SGHAT, CDR2 FQNNGV. The CDR3 has 12 residues. The CDR3 is CASRTMNTEAFF. CDR3 coding DNA: TGTGCCAGCCGAACTATGAACACTGAAGCTTTCTTT.

This sequence joins TRBV6-5 and TRBJ2-2; D call uncertain. Germline V gene sequence: CDR1 MNHEY, CDR2 SVGAGI. V lost 0 bases, J lost 6 bases, and 8 bases lay in between. The CDR3 is 14 amino acids. The CDR3 reads CASSYSRQSGELFF. CDR3 coding DNA: TGTGCCAGCAGTTACTCTCGGCAATCCGGGGAGCTGTTTTTT.

This chain joins TRBV30 and TRBJ2-1; D might be TRBD1 or TRBD2, each matching 5 bases. Trimming took 4 bases from V and 0 from J, leaving 13 bases between them. CDR1 is GTSNPN, CDR2 SVGIG, per germline (reference sequence). This CDR3 is built from 15 residues. The DNA of the CDR3 is TGTGCCTGGAATTCGAGGGGCAGCTCCTACAATGAGCAGTTCTTC. Translation gives CAWNSRGSSYNEQFF.